This TCR beta chain was found in a study of CD8 T cells in ankylosing spondylitis. Per the germline V gene, CDR1 is LGHDT and CDR2 is YNNKEL (reference sequence). V lost 8 bases and J lost 8; bases outside the gene matches: 11. The CDR3 is made up of 13 amino acids. This clonotype has more than one count but fewer than ten. As yet, its antigen is unknown. Libraries for TCR beta were made by quantitative 5'-RACE with molecular barcodes. Each CDR3 protein gets one entry after TCRdb re-called the 5' RACE reads with MiXCR. The table shows hundreds of thousands of distinct CDR3 sequences, with about 15% occurring only once. Findings of the study overall: What appeared characteristic of ankylosing spondylitis blood was a TCR beta motif of about eight highly homologous variants. Peripheral blood held disease-linked clones only at relatively low frequency, and these were CD8+. A subset of motif variants has previously been described in the synovial fluid and blood of reactive arthritis. According to the report, clones linked to the disease were significantly enriched in matched synovial fluid samples taken from ankylosing spondylitis patients.

The rearrangement links TRBV3-1 to TRBJ1-2; 7 bases align to TRBD1. Sequencing was performed on blood, either unsorted or a sorted T cell fraction (not recorded which). This sequence was found in a male donor with ankylosing spondylitis. The CDR3 loop reads CASRHRGSYGYTF. As DNA, the CDR3 is TGTGCCAGCCGTCACAGGGGAAGTTACGGCTACACCTTC. Together with reference TRBV3-1 and TRBJ1-2, the CDR3 gives the full variable domain: DTAVSQTPKYLVTQMGNDKSIKCEQNLGHDTMYWYKQDSKKFLKIMFSYNNKELIINETVPNRFSPKSPDKAHLNLHINSLELGDSAVYFCASRHRGSYGYTFGSGTRLTVV.